This TCR beta chain appears in the sequencing data of a study of T cell responses to AZD1222 COVID-19 vaccine. Study conclusions and caveats: Every sample of the repertoires postdated the peak T cell response. Vaccine-associated CD4 TCRs ranged over spike, dominating at 160-218 and 743-854.

Assay: immunoSEQ multiplex PCR; the TCRdb copy retains only in-frame clones and omits some. Of some 140,000 clones listed, 90% to 95% were seen once; the top ten hold 1.5% to 2%. The germline V gene has CDR1 SGHRS and CDR2 YFSETQ. The CDR3 length is 15 residues. V gave up 7 bases and J gave up 0 bases, with 13 bases separating them. Concerning this clone: Its antigen is not identified.

This sequence joins TRBV5-1 and TRBJ2-2; a possible D gene is TRBD2 (6 bases). This clonotype was obtained from an adult in good health. The material was peripheral blood, obtained on day 0 of AZD1222 vaccination. CDR3 loop: CASARRDSNTGELFF. DNA of the CDR3: TGCGCCAGCGCCCGAAGGGACTCGAACACCGGGGAGCTGTTTTTT.